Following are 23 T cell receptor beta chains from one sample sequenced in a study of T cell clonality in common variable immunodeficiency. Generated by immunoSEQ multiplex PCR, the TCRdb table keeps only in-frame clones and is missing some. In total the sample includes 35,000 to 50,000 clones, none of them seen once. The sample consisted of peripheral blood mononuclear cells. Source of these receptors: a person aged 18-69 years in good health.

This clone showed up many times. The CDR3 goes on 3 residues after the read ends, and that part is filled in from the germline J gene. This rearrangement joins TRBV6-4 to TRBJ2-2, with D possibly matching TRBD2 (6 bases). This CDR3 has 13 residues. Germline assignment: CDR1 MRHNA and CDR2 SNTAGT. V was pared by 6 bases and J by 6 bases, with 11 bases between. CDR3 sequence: CASSTTRSGELFF. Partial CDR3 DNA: TGTGCCAGCAGCACGACTAGGTCCGGGGAG.

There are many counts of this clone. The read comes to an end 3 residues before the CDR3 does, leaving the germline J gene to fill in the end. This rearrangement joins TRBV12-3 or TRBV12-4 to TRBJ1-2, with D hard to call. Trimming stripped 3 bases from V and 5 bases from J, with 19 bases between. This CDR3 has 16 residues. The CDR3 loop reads CASSFTLIADPYGYTF. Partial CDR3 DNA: TGTGCCAGCAGTTTTACTCTGATAGCCGATCCTTATGGC.

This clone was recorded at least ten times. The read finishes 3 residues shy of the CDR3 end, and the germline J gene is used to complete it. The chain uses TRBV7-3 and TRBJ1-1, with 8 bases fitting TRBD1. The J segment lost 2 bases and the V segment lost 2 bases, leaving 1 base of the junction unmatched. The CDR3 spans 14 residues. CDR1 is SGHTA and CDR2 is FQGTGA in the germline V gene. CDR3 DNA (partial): TGTGCCAGCAGCTTACAGGGGGCCAACACTGAA. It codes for CASSLQGANTE. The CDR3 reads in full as CASSLQGANTEAFF.

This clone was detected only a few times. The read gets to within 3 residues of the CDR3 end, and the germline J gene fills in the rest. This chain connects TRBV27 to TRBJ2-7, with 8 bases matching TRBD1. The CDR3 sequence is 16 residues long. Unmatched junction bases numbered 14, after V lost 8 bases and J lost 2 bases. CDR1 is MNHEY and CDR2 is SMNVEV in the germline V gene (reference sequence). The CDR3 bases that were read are TGTGCCAGCTGCCCTTCTCTGGGACAGGTAACCTACGAG. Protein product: CASCPSLGQVTYE. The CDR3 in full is CASCPSLGQVTYEQYF.

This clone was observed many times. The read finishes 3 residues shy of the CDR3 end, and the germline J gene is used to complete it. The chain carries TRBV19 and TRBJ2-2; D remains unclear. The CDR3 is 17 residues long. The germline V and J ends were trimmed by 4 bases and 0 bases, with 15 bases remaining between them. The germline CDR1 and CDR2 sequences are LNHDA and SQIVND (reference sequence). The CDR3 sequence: CASSTHDRLANTGELFF. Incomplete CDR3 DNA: TGTGCCAGTAGTACCCACGACCGGCTAGCGAACACCGGGGAG.

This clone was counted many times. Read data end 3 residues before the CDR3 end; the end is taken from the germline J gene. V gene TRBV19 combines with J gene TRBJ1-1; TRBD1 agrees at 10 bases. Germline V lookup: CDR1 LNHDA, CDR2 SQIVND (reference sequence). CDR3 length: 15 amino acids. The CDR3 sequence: CASSIARQGASEAFF. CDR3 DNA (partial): TGTGCCAGTAGTATAGCCCGACAGGGGGCCTCCGAA. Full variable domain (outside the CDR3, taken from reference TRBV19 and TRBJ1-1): DGGITQSPKYLFRKEGQNVTLSCEQNLNHDAMYWYRQDPGQGLRLIYYSQIVNDFQKGDIAEGYSVSREKKESFPLTVTSAQKNPTAFYLCASSIARQGASEAFFGQGTRLTVV.

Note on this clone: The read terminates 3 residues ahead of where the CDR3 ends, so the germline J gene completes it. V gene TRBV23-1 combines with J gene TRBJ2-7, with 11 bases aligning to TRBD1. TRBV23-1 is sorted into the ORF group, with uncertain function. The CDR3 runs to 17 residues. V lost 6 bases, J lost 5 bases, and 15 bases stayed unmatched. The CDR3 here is CASSPTTDRGLYNEQYF. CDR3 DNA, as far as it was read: TGCGCCAGCAGCCCCACAACGGACAGGGGGCTTTACAACGAG.

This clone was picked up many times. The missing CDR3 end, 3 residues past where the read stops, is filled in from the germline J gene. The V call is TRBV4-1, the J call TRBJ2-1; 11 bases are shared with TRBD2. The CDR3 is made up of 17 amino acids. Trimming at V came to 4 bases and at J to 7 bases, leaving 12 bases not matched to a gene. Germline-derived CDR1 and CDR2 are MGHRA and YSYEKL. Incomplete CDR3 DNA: TGCGCCAGCAGCCGAGGGGGACTAGCGGTCCTTGGGAATGAG. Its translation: CASSRGGLAVLGNE. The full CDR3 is CASSRGGLAVLGNEQFF.

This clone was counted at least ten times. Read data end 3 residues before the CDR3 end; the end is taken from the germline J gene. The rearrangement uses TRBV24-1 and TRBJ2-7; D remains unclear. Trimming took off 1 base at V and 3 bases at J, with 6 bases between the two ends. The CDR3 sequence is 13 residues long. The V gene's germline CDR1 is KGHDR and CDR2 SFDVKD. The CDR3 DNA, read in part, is TGTGCCACCAGTGATTTCGCAGGCTACGAG. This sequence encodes CATSDFAGYE. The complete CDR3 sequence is CATSDFAGYEQYF.

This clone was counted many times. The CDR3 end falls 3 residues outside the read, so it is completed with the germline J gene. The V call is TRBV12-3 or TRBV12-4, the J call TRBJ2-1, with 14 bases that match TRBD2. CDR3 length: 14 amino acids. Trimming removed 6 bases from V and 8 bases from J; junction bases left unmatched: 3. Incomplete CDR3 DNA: TGTGCCAGCAGGCCGGGACTAGCGGGAGATGAG. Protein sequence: CASRPGLAGDE. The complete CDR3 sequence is CASRPGLAGDEQFF.

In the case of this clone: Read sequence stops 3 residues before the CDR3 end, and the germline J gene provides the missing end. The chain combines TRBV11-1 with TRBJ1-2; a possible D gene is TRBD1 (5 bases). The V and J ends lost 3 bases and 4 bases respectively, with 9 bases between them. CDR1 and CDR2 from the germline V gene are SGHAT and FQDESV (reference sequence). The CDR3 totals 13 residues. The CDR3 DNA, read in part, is TGTGCCAGCAGCTTCCAGGGTAGCTATGGC. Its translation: CASSFQGSYG. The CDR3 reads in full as CASSFQGSYGYTF.

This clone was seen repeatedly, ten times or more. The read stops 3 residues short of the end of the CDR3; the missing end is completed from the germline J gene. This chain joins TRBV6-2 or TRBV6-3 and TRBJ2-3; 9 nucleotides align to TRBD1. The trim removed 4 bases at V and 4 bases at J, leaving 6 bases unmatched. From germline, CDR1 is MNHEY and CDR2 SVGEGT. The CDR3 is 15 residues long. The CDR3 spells CASSSRDRDPDTQYF. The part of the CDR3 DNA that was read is TGTGCCAGCAGTTCCCGGGACAGGGACCCAGATACG.

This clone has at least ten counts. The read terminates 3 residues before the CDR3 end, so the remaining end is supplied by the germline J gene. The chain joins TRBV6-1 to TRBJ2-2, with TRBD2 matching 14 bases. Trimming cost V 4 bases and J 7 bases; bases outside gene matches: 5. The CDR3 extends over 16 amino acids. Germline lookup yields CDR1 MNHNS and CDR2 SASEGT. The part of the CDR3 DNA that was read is TGTGCCAGCAGTGCGACTAGCGGGAGGGCCCACGGGGAG. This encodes CASSATSGRAHGE. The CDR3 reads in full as CASSATSGRAHGELFF.

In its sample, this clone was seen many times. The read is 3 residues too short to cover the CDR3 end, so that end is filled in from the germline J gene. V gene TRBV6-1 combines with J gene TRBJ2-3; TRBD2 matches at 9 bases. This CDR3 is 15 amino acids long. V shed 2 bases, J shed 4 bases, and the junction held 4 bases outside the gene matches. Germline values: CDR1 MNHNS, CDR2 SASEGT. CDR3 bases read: TGTGCCAGCAGTGAACGAGCGGGGGGCCCAGATACG. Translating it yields CASSERAGGPDT. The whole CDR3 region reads CASSERAGGPDTQYF.

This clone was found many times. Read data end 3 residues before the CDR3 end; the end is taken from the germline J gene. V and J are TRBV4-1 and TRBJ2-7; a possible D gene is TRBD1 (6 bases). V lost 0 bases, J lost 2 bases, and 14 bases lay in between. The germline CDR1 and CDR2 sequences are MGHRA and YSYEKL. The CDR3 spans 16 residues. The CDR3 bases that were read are TGCGCCAGCAGCCAAGAAGCCATCGGACAGCCCTACGAG. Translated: CASSQEAIGQPYE. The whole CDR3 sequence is CASSQEAIGQPYEQYF.

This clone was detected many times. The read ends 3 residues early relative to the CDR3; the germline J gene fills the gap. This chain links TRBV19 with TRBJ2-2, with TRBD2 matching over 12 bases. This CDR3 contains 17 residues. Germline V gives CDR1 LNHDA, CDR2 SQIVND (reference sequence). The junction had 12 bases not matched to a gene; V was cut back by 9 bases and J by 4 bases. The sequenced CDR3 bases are TGTGCCAGCGAGGACCCGACTAGCGGGAGAGTCACCGGGGAG. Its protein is CASEDPTSGRVTGE. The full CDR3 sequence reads CASEDPTSGRVTGELFF.

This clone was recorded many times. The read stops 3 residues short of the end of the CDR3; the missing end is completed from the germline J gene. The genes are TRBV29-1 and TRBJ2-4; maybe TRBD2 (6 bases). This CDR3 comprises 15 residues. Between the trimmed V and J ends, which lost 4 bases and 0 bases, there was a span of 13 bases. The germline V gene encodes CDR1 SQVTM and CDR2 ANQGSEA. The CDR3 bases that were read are TGCAGCGTTGTAGGTAGCGGTCTAGCCAAAAACATT. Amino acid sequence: CSVVGSGLAKNI. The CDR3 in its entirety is CSVVGSGLAKNIQYF.

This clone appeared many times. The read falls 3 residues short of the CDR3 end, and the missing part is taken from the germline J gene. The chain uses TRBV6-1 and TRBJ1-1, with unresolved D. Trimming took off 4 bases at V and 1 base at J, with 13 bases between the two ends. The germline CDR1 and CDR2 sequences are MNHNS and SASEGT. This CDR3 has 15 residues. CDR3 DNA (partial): TGTGCCAGCAGTGCACAGTATACGACGAACACTGAA. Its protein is CASSAQYTTNTE. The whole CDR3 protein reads CASSAQYTTNTEAFF.

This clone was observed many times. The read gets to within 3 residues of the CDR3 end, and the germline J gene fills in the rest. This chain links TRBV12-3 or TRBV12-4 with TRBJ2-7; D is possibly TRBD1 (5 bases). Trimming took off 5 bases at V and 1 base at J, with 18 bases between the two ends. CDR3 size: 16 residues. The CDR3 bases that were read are TGTGCCAGCAGTCCCCAAGCGACAGTCTGGTCCTACGAG. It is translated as CASSPQATVWSYE. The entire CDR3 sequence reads CASSPQATVWSYEQYF.

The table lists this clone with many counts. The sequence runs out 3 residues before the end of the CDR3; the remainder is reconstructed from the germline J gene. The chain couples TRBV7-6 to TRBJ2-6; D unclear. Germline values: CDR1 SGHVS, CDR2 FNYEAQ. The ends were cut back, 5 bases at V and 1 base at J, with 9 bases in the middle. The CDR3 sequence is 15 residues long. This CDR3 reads CASSETASGANVLTF. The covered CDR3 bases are TGTGCCAGCAGCGAAACAGCTTCTGGGGCCAACGTC.

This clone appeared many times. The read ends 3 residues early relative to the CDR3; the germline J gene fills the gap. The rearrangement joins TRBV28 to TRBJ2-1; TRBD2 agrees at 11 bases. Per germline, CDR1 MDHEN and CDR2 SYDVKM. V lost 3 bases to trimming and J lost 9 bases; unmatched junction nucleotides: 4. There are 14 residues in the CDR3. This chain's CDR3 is CASSFSGRAGEQFF. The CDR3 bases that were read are TGTGCCAGCAGTTTTAGCGGGAGGGCCGGTGAG.

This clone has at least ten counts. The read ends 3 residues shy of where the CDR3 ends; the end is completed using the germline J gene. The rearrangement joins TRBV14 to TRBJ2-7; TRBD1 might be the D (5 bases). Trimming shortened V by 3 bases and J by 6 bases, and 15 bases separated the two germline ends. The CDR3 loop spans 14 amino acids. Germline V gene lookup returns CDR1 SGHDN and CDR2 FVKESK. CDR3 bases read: TGTGCCAGCAGCCACCGGTCCGTCGACAGCGAG. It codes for CASSHRSVDSE. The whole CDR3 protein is CASSHRSVDSEQYF.

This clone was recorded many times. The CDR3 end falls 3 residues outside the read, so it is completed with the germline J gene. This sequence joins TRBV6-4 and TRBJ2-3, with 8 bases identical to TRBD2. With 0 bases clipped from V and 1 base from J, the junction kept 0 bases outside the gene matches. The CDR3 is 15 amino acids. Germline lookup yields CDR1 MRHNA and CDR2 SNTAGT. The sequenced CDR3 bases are TGTGCCAGCAGTGACTCGCGGGGGGGCACAGATACG. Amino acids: CASSDSRGGTDT. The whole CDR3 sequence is CASSDSRGGTDTQYF.